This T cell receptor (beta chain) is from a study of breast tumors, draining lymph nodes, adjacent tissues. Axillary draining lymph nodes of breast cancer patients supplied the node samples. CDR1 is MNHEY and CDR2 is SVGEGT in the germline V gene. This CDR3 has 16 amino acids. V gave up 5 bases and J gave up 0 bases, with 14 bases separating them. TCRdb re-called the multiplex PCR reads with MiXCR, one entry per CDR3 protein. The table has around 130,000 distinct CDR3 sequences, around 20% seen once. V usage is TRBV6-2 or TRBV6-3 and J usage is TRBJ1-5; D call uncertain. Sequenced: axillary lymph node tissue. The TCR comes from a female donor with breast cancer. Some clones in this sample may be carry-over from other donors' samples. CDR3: CASSTRTAYSNQPQHF. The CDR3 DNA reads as TGTGCCAGCAGTACCCGGACGGCTTATAGCAATCAGCCCCAGCATTTT.